This TCR beta chain was identified in a study of T cells in Graves' hyperthyroidism and ophthalmopathy. RNA transcripts were the template for amplifying TCR beta CDR3 regions. The HTBI primer set served for first-round RT-PCR of the TCR CDR3. TCRdb used MiXCR to reprocess the multiplex PCR reads, holding one entry per CDR3 protein. The table shows about 400,000 distinct CDR3 sequences, with approximately 14% occurring only once. This TCR derives from a young woman with Graves' hyperthyroidism. The sequenced sample was blood.

The CDR3 DNA reads TGTGCCAGCAGACCCGGGACCTTCTACGAGCAGTACTTC. This gives the protein CASRPGTFYEQYF. V gene TRBV2 combines with J gene TRBJ2-7; the D call may be TRBD1 or TRBD2 (5 bases each). Germline CDR1 SNHLY, CDR2 FYNNEI. The CDR3 runs 13 residues. Trimming removed 6 bases at V and 3 bases at J, with 12 bases between. Looking up the rest from reference TRBV2 and TRBJ2-7 gives the full variable domain: EPEVTQTPSHQVTQMGQEVILRCVPISNHLYFYWYRQILGQKVEFLVSFYNNEISEKSEIFDDQFSVERPDGSNFTLKIRSTKLEDSAMYFCASRPGTFYEQYFGPGTRLTVT.